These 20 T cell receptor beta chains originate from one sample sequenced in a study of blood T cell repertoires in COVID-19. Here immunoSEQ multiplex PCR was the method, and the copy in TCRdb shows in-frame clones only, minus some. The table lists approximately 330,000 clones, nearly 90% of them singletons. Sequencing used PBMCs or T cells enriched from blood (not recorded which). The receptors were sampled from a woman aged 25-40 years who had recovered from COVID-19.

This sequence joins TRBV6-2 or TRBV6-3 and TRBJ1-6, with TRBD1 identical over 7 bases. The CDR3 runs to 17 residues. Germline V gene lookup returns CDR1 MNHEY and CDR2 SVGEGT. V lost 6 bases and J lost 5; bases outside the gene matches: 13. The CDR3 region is CASSRSFPGGNNSPLHF. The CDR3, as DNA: TGTGCCAGCAGCCGCTCGTTTCCAGGGGGAAATAATTCACCCCTCCACTTT.

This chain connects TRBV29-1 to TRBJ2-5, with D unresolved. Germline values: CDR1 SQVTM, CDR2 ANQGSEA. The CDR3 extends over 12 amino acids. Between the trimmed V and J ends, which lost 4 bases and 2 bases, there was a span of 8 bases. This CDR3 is CSVVRQQETQYF. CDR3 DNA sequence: TGCAGCGTTGTGCGGCAGCAAGAGACCCAGTACTTC.

The CDR3 spells CASSQVFGQETQYF. In nucleotides, the CDR3 is TGCGCCAGCAGCCAAGTCTTCGGGCAAGAGACCCAGTACTTC. V gene TRBV4-3 combines with J gene TRBJ2-5; D unresolved. Trimming stripped 1 base from V and 2 bases from J, with 8 bases between. Germline V gives CDR1 LGHNA, CDR2 YSLEER. The CDR3 loop spans 14 amino acids.

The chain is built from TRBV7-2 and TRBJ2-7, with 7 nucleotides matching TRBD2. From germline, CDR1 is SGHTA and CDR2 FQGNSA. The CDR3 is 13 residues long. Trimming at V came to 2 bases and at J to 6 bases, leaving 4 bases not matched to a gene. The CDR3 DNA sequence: TGTGCCAGCAGCTTAACTAGCGATAGCGAGCAGTACTTC. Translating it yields CASSLTSDSEQYF. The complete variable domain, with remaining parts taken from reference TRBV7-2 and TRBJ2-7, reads GAGVSQSPSNKVTEKGKDVELRCDPISGHTALYWYRQSLGQGLEFLIYFQGNSAPDKSGLPSDRFSAERTGGSVSTLTIQRTQQEDSAVYLCASSLTSDSEQYFGPGTRLTVT.

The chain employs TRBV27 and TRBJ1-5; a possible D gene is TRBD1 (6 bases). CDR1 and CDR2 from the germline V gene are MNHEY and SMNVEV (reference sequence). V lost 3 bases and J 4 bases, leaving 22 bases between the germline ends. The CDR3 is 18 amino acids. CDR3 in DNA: TGTGCCAGCAGTTTCAGAGGACAGAATCTCAGGGGAAATCAGCCCCAGCATTTT. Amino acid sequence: CASSFRGQNLRGNQPQHF.

In DNA, the CDR3 is TGCGCCAGCAGCCAAGATCGGGGCAGGGGAACTGGAGAAAAACTGTTTTTT. It encodes CASSQDRGRGTGEKLFF. This chain links TRBV4-1 with TRBJ1-4, with D maybe TRBD1 (6 bases). CDR1 is MGHRA and CDR2 is YSYEKL in the germline V gene. The CDR3 is 17 residues long. The germline V and J ends were trimmed by 0 bases and 8 bases, with 19 bases remaining between them.

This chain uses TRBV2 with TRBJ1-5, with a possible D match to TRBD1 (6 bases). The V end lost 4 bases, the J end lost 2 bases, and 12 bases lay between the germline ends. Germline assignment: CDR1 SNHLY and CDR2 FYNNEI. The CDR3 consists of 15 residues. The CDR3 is CASSGDRMGNQPQHF. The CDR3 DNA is TGTGCCAGCAGTGGAGACAGGATGGGCAATCAGCCCCAGCATTTT.

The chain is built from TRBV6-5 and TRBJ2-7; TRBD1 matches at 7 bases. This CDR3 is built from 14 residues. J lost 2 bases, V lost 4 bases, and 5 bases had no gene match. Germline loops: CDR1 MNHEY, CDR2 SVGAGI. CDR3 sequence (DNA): TGTGCCAGCAGTTCGACAGGGTCCGCCTACGAGCAGTACTTC. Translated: CASSSTGSAYEQYF.

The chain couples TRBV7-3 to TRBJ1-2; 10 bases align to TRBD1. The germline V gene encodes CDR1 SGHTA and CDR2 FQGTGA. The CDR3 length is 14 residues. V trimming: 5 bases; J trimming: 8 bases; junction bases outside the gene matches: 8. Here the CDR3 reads CASSADQTGGGYTF. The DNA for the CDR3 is TGTGCCAGCAGCGCAGACCAGACAGGGGGCGGCTACACCTTC.

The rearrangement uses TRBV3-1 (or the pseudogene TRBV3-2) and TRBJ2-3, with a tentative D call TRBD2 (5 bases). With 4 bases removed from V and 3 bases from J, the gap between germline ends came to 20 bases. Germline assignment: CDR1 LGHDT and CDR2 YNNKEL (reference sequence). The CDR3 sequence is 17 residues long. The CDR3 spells CASSRPGGLSPTDTQYF. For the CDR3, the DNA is TGTGCCAGCAGCCGACCGGGTGGACTCTCGCCGACAGATACGCAGTATTTT.

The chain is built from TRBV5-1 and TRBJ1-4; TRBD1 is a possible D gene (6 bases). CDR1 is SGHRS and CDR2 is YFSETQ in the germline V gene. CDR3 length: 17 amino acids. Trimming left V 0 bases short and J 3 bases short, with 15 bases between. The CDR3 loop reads CASSLASVNRANEKLFF. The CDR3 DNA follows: TGCGCCAGCAGCTTGGCCAGTGTAAACAGGGCTAATGAAAAACTGTTTTTT.

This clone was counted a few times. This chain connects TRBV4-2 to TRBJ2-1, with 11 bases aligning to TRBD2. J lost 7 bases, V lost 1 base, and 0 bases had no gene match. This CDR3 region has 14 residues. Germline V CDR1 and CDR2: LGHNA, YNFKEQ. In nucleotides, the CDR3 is TGTGCCAGCAGCCAAGGACTAGCGGGAAATGAGCAGTTCTTC. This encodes CASSQGLAGNEQFF.

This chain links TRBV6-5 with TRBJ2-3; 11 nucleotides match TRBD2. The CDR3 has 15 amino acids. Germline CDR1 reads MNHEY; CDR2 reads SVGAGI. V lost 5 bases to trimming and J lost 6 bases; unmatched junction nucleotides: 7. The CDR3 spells CASSISGRASDTQYF. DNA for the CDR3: TGTGCCAGCAGTATTAGCGGGAGGGCGTCTGATACGCAGTATTTT.

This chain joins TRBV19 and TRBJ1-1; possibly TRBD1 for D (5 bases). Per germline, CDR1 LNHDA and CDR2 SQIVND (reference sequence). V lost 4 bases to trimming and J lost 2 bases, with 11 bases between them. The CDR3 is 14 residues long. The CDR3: CASSKQAPNTEAFF. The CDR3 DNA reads TGTGCCAGTAGTAAACAGGCTCCAAACACTGAAGCTTTCTTT.

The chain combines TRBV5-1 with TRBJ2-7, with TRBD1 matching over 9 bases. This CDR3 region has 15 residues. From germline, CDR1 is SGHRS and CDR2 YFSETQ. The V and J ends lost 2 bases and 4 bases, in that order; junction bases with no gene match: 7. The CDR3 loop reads CASSFRQGGLYEQYF. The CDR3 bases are TGCGCCAGCAGCTTCCGACAGGGGGGCTTGTACGAGCAGTACTTC.

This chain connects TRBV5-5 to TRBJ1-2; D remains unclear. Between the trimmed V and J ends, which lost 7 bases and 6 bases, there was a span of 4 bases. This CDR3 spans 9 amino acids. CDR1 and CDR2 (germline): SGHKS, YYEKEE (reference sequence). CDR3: CASGNGYTF. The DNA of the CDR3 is TGTGCCAGCGGCAATGGCTACACCTTC.

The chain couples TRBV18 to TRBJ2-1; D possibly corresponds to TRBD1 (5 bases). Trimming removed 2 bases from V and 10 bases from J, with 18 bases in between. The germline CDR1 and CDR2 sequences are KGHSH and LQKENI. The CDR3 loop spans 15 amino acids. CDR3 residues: CASSPGTVPGLEQFF. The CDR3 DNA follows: TGTGCCAGCTCACCAGGTACAGTTCCAGGGTTAGAGCAGTTCTTC.

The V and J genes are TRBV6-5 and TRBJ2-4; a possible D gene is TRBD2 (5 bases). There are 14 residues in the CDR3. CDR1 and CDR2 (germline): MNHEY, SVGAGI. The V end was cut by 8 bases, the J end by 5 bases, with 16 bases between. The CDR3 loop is CASGPGGLENIQYF. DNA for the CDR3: TGTGCCAGCGGTCCCGGAGGTCTCGAAAACATTCAGTACTTC.

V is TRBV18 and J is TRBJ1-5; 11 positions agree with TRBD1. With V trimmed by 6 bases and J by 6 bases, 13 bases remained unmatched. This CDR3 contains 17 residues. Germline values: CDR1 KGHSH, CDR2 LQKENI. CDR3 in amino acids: CASSRTGGAGQSQPQHF. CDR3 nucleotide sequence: TGTGCCAGCTCCCGGACAGGGGGCGCGGGCCAATCTCAGCCCCAGCATTTT.

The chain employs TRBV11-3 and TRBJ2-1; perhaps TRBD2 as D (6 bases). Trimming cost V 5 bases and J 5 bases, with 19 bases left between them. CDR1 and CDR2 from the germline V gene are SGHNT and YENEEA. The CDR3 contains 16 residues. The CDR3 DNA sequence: TGTGCCAGCAGCCCTTCTAGCGACTCTGTCCACAATGAGCAGTTCTTC. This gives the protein CASSPSSDSVHNEQFF. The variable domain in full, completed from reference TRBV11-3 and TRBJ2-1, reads EAGVVQSPRYKIIEKKQPVAFWCNPISGHNTLYWYLQNLGQGPELLIRYENEEAVDDSQLPKDRFSAERLKGVDSTLKIQPAELGDSAVYLCASSPSSDSVHNEQFFGPGTRLTVL.